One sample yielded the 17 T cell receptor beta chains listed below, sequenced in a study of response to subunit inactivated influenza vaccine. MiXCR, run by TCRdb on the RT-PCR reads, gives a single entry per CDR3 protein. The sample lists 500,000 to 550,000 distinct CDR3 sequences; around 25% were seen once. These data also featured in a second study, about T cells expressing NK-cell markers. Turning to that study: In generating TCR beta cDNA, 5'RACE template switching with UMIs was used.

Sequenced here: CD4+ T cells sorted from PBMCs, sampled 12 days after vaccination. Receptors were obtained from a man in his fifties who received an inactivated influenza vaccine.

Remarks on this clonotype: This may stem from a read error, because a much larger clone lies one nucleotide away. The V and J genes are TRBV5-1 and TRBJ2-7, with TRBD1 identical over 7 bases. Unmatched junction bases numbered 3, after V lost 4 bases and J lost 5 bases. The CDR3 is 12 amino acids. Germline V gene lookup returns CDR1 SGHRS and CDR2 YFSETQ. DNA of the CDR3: TGCGCCAGCAGCCAGGACAGGCACGAGCAGTACTTC. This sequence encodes CASSQDRHEQYF.

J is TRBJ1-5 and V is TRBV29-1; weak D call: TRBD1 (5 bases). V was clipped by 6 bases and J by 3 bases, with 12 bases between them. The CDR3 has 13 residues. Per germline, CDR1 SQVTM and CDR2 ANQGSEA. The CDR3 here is CSVSRDYNQPQHF. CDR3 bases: TGCAGCGTCTCCCGGGACTACAATCAGCCCCAGCATTTT.

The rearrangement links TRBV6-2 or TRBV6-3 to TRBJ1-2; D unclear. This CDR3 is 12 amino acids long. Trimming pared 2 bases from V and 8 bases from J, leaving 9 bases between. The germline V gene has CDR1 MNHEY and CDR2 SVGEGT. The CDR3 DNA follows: TGTGCCAGCAGTTACGCAGGTGACGGCTACACCTTC. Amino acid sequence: CASSYAGDGYTF.

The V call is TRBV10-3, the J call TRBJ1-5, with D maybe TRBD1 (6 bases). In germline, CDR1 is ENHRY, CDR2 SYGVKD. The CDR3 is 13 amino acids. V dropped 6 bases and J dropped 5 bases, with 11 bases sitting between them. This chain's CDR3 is CAIRGTFDQPQHF. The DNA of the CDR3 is TGTGCCATCAGGGGGACATTCGATCAGCCCCAGCATTTT.

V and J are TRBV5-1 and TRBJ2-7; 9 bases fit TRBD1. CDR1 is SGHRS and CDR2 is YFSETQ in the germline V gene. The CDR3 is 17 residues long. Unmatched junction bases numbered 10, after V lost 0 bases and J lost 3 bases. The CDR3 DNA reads TGCGCCAGCAGCTTGGGCCCCCGGGACAGGGAAAACTACGAGCAGTACTTC. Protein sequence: CASSLGPRDRENYEQYF.

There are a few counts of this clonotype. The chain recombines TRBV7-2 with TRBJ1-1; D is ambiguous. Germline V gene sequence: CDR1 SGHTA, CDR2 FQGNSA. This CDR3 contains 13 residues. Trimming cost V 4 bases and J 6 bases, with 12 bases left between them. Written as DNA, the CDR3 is TGTGCCAGCAGCTCCTTCCGAAGCGCTGAAGCTTTCTTT. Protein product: CASSSFRSAEAFF.

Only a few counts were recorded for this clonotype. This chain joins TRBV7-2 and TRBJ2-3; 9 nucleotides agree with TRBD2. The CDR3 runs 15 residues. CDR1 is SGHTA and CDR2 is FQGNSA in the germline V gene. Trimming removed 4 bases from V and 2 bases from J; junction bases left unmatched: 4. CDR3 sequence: CASSSWTSATDTQYF. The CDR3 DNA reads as TGTGCCAGCAGCTCCTGGACTAGCGCCACAGATACGCAGTATTTT.

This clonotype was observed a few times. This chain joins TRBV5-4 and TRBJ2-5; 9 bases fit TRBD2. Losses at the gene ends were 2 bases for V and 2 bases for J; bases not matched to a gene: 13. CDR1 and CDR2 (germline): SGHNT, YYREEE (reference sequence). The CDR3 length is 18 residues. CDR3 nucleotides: TGTGCCAGCAGCTTTATGCGGCTAGCGGGAACGGGGCAAGAGACCCAGTACTTC. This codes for CASSFMRLAGTGQETQYF.

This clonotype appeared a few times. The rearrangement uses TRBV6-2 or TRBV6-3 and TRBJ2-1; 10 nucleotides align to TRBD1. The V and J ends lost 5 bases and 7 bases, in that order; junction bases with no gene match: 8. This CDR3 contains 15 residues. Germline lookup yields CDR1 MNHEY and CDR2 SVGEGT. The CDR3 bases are TGTGCCAGCAGTACAACGGGACAGGGGAGGAATGAGCAGTTCTTC. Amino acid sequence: CASSTTGQGRNEQFF.

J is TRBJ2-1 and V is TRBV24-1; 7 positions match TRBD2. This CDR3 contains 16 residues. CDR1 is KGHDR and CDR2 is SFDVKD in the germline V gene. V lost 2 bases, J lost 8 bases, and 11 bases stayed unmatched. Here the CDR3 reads CATSDSRLAASDEQFF. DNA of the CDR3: TGTGCCACCAGTGATTCACGGCTAGCGGCTTCGGATGAGCAGTTCTTC.

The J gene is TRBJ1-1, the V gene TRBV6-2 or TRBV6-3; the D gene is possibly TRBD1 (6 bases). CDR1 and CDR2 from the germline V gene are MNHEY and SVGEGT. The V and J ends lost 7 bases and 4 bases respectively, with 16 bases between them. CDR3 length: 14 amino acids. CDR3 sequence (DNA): TGTGCCAGCACCCTAACAGGGTATGGCACTGAAGCTTTCTTT. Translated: CASTLTGYGTEAFF.

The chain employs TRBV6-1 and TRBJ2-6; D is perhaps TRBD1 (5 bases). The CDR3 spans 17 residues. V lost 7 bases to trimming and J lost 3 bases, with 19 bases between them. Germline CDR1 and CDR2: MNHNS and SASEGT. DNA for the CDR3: TGTGCCAGCACCCCCCGCCAGGGCCTCGTTGGGGCCAACGTCCTGACTTTC. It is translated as CASTPRQGLVGANVLTF.

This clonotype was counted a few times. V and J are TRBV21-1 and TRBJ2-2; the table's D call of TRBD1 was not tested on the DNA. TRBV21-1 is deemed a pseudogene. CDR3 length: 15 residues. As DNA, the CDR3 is TGTGCCAGCAGCAATCCGGGACATACCACCGGGGAGCTGTTTTTT. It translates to CASSNPGHTTGELFF.

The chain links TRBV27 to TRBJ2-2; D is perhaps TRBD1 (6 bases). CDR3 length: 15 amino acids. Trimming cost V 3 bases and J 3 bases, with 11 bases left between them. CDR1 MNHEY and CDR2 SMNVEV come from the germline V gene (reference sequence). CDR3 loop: CASSFNGQYTGELFF. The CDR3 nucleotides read TGTGCCAGCAGTTTCAATGGACAGTACACCGGGGAGCTGTTTTTT.

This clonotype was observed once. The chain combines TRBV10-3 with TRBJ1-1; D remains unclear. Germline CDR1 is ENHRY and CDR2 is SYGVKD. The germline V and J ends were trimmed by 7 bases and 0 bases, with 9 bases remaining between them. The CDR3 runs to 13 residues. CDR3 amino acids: CAITAGLNTEAFF. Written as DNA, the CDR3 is TGTGCCATCACCGCCGGGCTGAACACTGAAGCTTTCTTT.

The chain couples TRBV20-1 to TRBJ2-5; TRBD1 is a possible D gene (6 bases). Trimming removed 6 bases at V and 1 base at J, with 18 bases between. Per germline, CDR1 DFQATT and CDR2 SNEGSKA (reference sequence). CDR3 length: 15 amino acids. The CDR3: CSAIVPGHRQETQYF. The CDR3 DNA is TGCAGTGCCATTGTCCCGGGACACCGCCAAGAGACCCAGTACTTC.

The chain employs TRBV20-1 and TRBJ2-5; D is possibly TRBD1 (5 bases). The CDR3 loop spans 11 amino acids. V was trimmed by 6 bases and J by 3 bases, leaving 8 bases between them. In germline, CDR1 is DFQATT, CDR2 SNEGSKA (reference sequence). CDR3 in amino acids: CSADREETQYF. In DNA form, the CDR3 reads TGCAGTGCCGACAGAGAAGAGACCCAGTACTTC.